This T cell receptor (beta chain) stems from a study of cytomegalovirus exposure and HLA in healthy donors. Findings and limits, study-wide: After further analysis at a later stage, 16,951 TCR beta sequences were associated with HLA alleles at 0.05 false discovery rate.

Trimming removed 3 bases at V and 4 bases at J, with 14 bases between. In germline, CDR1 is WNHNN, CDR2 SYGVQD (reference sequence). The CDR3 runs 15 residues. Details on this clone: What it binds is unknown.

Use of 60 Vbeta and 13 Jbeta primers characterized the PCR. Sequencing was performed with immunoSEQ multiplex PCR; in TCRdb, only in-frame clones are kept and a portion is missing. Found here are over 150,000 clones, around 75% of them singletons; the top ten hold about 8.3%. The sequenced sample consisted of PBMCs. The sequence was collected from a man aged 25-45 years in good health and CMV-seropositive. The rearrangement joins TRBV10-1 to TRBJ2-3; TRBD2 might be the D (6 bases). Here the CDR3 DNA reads TGCGCCAGCAGTGAAAACTTAGGAGGGTCAGATACGCAGTATTTT. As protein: CASSENLGGSDTQYF.